These 10 T cell receptor beta chains were sequenced from one sample in a study of tumor and adjacent non-tumor tissue in lung cancer. The library came from three nested PCR rounds adapted from ARM-PCR protocols. MiXCR was run by TCRdb on the multiplex PCR reads, yielding one entry per CDR3 protein. The sample gives about 77,000 distinct CDR3 sequences, less than 85% of which show up once; about two fifths is in the top ten. No cell sorting was done before RNA was extracted from the tissue. More than 3 cm separated this lung sample from the edge of the tumor. Sequenced material: distant non-tumor lung tissue. The receptors originated from a man between 70 and 80 years old with non-small cell lung cancer.

This clonotype was found a few times. At one of its ends the junction is not consistent with the germline gene, which may arise from a read error. This rearrangement joins TRBV5-4 to TRBJ2-2, with D possibly TRBD2 on 5 matching bases. Per germline, CDR1 SGHNT and CDR2 YYREEE (reference sequence). The CDR3 length is 12 residues. CDR3 amino acids: CANSSDIGELFF. DNA for the CDR3: TGTGCCAACAGCTCAGACATCGGGGAGCTATTTTTT.

The chain is built from TRBV11-2 and TRBJ2-4, with 7 bases that match TRBD1. Germline-derived CDR1 and CDR2 are SGHAT and FQNNGV. The CDR3 runs 16 residues. The V segment lost 8 bases and the J segment 1 base; nucleotides outside the gene matches: 11. The CDR3 sequence is CASGPRGRDAKNIQYF. The CDR3 coding sequence is TGTGCCAGCGGCCCGAGGGGGCGCGATGCCAAAAACATTCAGTACTTC.

The table lists this clonotype with a count of one. This is likely a read error, given that the CDR3 carries no conserved phenylalanine or tryptophan at its end. J is TRBJ2-2 and V is TRBV6-4; maybe TRBD1 (6 bases). The CDR3 sequence is 15 residues long. CDR1 and CDR2 from the germline V gene are MRHNA and SNTAGT. CDR3 sequence: CASSKDSLNTEELFI. The CDR3 DNA follows: TGTGCCAGCAGTAAGGACAGCCTGAACACCGAGGAGCTGTTTATT.

To note about this clonotype: A junction end diverges from the germline sequence, so it may reflect a read error. The CDR3 protein is CASSLSAVAQPQRF. CDR3 nucleotides: TGTGCCAGCAGTTTATCGGCGGTGGCACAGCCCCAGCGTTTT. This chain connects TRBV28 to TRBJ1-5; D gene uncertain. The CDR3 loop spans 14 amino acids. Germline V gives CDR1 MDHEN, CDR2 SYDVKM.

Comment on this clonotype: At one boundary the junction diverges from the germline segment, which might be a read error. This chain connects TRBV20-1 to TRBJ1-2, with 9 bases aligning to TRBD1. Germline V gives CDR1 DFQATT, CDR2 SNEGSKA (reference sequence). The CDR3 consists of 13 residues. CDR3 protein: CNAKTGGAAGCTF. CDR3 coding DNA: TGCAATGCTAAAACAGGGGGCGCAGCTGGCTGCACCTTC.

With respect to this clonotype: The junction departs from the called germline gene at one end, perhaps through a read error. The chain is built from TRBV11-2 and TRBJ1-1, with a weak D call TRBD1 (6 bases). This CDR3 is built from 15 residues. Per germline, CDR1 SGHAT and CDR2 FQNNGV. Here the CDR3 reads CANSPTNVGGTGAFF. The CDR3, as DNA: TGTGCCAACAGCCCCACCAACGTTGGGGGCACTGGAGCTTTCTTT.

Concerning this clonotype: A much larger clone lies a single base off, so this may be a read error. CDR3 residues: CASSLETVGWNEQYF. For the CDR3, the DNA is TGCGCCAGCAGCTTGGAGACAGTCGGGTGGAACGAGCAGTACTTC. V and J are TRBV5-1 and TRBJ2-7; perhaps TRBD1 as D (5 bases). The length of the CDR3 is 15 residues. Trimming took 0 bases from V and 5 from J, leaving 15 bases between them. CDR1 SGHRS and CDR2 YFSETQ come from the germline V gene.

This clonotype has only one observation. Being one base from a much bigger clone, this may be a read error. The CDR3 protein is CIARDLGLAYEQYF. The CDR3, as DNA: TGCATTGCTAGAGATCTGGGACTAGCGTACGAGCAGTACTTC. The rearrangement links TRBV20-1 to TRBJ2-7, with 10 nucleotides matching TRBD2. From germline, CDR1 is DFQATT and CDR2 SNEGSKA (reference sequence). The CDR3 runs 14 residues.

This clonotype came up a few times. Just one base apart from a much larger clone, this may be a read error. The J gene is TRBJ1-3, the V gene TRBV5-6; D remains unclear. The CDR3 extends over 14 amino acids. CDR1 is SGHDT and CDR2 is YYEEEE in the germline V gene. CDR3 in DNA: TGTGCCAGCAGCTTGGGACCGAGGGAAAACACCATATGTTTT. This encodes CASSLGPRENTICF.

Concerning this clonotype itself: Just one base apart from a much larger clone, this may be a read error. Here the CDR3 DNA reads TGTGCCAGCAGTTCCGACAACTACAATGAGCAGTTCTTC. It translates to CASSSDNYNEQFF. This rearrangement joins TRBV6-6 to TRBJ2-1; unclear D gene. The CDR3 totals 13 residues. The germline V and J ends were trimmed by 4 bases and 3 bases, with 7 bases remaining between them. Germline lookup yields CDR1 MNHNY and CDR2 SVGAGI (reference sequence).